The rows below give T cell receptor beta chains drawn from one sample of a study of blood T cell repertoires in COVID-19. Profiled with immunoSEQ multiplex PCR; TCRdb holds only in-frame clones, not every one. The repertoire has some 330,000 clones, around nine tenths of them found once; the top ten carry over 4.5%. Sequenced: PBMCs or T cells enriched from blood (not recorded which). All receptors come from a man aged 25-45 years who had recovered from COVID-19. The CDR3 runs from the conserved cysteine through the conserved F or W. The D gene is left open where the match is weak. Expanded clones get a size class; other rows say once, few or many, or leave the size out.

abundance	d_gene	v_gene	j_gene	CDR3aa	CDR3nt
few	TRBD1	TRBV6-2/TRBV6-3	TRBJ1-2	CASRPRQGYGYTF	TGTGCCAGCAGACCTAGACAGGGGTATGGCTACACCTTC
NA	NA	TRBV13	TRBJ1-2	CASSLGRGLGYTF	TGTGCCAGCAGCTTAGGAAGGGGCTTGGGCTACACCTTC
NA	NA	TRBV19	TRBJ1-1	CASSILGAMNTEAFF	TGTGCCAGTAGTATTTTGGGGGCAATGAACACTGAAGCTTTCTTT
NA	NA	TRBV6-5	TRBJ2-1	CASSYSMAVREQFF	TGTGCCAGCAGTTACTCGATGGCCGTCAGGGAGCAGTTCTTC
once	TRBD1	TRBV7-6	TRBJ1-4	CASSPTGGLSEKLFF	TGTGCCAGCAGCCCAACAGGGGGCCTGTCGGAAAAACTGTTTTTT
NA	TRBD1	TRBV5-1	TRBJ1-6	CASTADRGDPLHF	TGCGCCAGCACGGCGGACAGGGGGGACCCCCTCCACTTT
NA	TRBD2	TRBV5-1	TRBJ2-2	CASSLFGTSGGRTRTGELFF	TGCGCCAGCAGCTTGTTCGGGACTAGCGGGGGAAGGACGCGAACCGGGGAGCTGTTTTTT
NA	NA	TRBV5-1	TRBJ2-1	CASSLELGEQFF	TGCGCCAGCAGCTTGGAACTCGGGGAGCAGTTCTTC
few	NA	TRBV27	TRBJ2-1	CASTSWGTEQFF	TGTGCCAGCACCTCCTGGGGCACTGAGCAGTTCTTC
NA	NA	TRBV19	TRBJ1-3	CASSMLGADSGNTIYF	TGTGCCAGTAGTATGTTGGGCGCCGACTCTGGAAACACCATATATTTT
NA	NA	TRBV7-2	TRBJ2-1	CASSLGQAKFF	TGTGCCAGCAGCTTAGGACAGGCCAAGTTCTTC
NA	TRBD1	TRBV2	TRBJ1-5	CASSETGTSNQPQHF	TGTGCCAGCAGTGAGACAGGGACTAGCAATCAGCCCCAGCATTTT
once	TRBD2	TRBV7-9	TRBJ2-7	CASSLGTSGGAGYEQYF	TGTGCCAGCAGCTTAGGGACTAGCGGGGGGGCCGGTTACGAGCAGTACTTC
NA	NA	TRBV19	TRBJ1-5	CATEAAWGGQPQHF	TGTGCCACCGAGGCGGCTTGGGGCGGACAGCCCCAGCATTTT
NA	TRBD1	TRBV7-9	TRBJ1-6	CASSSGDRDNSPLHF	TGTGCCAGCAGCTCCGGGGACAGAGATAATTCACCCCTCCACTTT
NA	TRBD1	TRBV5-4	TRBJ2-7	CASSLLPGQSYEQYF	TGTGCCAGCAGCTTACTACCGGGACAGAGCTACGAGCAGTACTTC
NA	NA	TRBV12-5	TRBJ2-1	CASGLGHNNEQFF	TGTGCTAGTGGTTTGGGGCACAACAATGAGCAGTTCTTC
NA	TRBD1	TRBV23-1	TRBJ1-4	CASTPPAPRQGIPTNEKLFF	TGCGCCAGCACTCCGCCCGCACCGAGACAGGGCATCCCAACTAATGAAAAACTGTTTTTT
NA	TRBD1	TRBV4-2	TRBJ1-2	CASSQTGTGTYGYTF	TGTGCCAGCAGCCAAACCGGGACAGGGACATATGGCTACACCTTC
NA	NA	TRBV9	TRBJ2-1	CASSVAGGGHNEQFF	TGTGCCAGCAGCGTAGCTGGCGGGGGCCACAATGAGCAGTTCTTC
NA	NA	TRBV19	TRBJ1-2	CASRVSGSYGYTF	TGTGCCAGTAGGGTTTCGGGTAGCTATGGCTACACCTTC
few	NA	TRBV4-2	TRBJ1-2	CASSQDSNAVNYGYTF	TGTGCCAGCAGCCAAGATAGTAACGCCGTTAACTATGGCTACACCTTC